These T cell receptor beta chains were read from a single sample in a study of Graves' ophthalmopathy and Graves' hyperthyroidism. TCRdb re-called the multiplex PCR reads with MiXCR, one entry per CDR3 protein. Seen here are about 420,000 distinct CDR3 sequences, about 21% observed once, and the top ten hold under 3.5%. Input material: peripheral blood. Receptors originate from a woman between 18 and 29 years old with stable Graves' hyperthyroidism. Each CDR3 is given with its conserved first and last residue.

TRBV7-9,TRBJ2-5,14,CASSLAVVQETQYF
TRBV7-2,TRBJ1-2,14,CASSLAASNYGYTF
TRBV28,TRBJ1-2,14,CASSLTANHYGYTF
TRBV24-1,TRBJ1-2,14,CATSNAGAPSGYTF
TRBV28,TRBJ1-1,15,CASSPPAGGNTEAFF
TRBV4-1,TRBJ2-5,18,CASSQDVGLAGGGETQYF
TRBV12-3/TRBV12-4,TRBJ1-1,15,CASNEYDGPNTEAFF
TRBV12-3/TRBV12-4,TRBJ2-4,16,CASSLSSGLAKNIQYF
TRBV20-1,TRBJ1-5,15,CSASPPGQVGQPQHF
TRBV7-9,TRBJ2-2,17,CASSTPGTLPSTGELFF
TRBV29-1,TRBJ2-7,12,CSVDIVGGEQYF
TRBV7-9,TRBJ2-5,14,CASSGERMRETQYF
TRBV11-2,TRBJ2-2,18,CASSPRPPSVGNTGELFF
TRBV20-1,TRBJ1-5,15,CSARVQGGSNQPQHF
TRBV6-1,TRBJ1-2,12,CASSEEWNGYTF
TRBV7-2,TRBJ2-7,14,CASSLAGTHYEQYF
TRBV20-1,TRBJ1-1,15,CSARDLRRVNTEAFF
TRBV6-2/TRBV6-3,TRBJ2-7,16,CASSSIRGLGGHEQYF
TRBV6-5,TRBJ1-1,14,CASSYSMGRTEAFF
TRBV6-5,TRBJ2-7,14,CVSSSRRGAYEQYF
TRBV12-5,TRBJ2-2,15,CASGLILAGTGELFF
TRBV28,TRBJ1-6,16,CASRGGVSRIHSPLHF